These 31 T cell receptor beta chains came from one sample sequenced in a study of early T cells in non-severe SARS-CoV-2 infection. Each CDR3 protein gets one entry after TCRdb re-called the 5' RACE reads with MiXCR. The sample carries tens of thousands of distinct CDR3 sequences, 5% recorded once. Sequenced here: whole blood, sampled at baseline. These receptors were obtained from an adult who was a healthcare worker with PCR-confirmed SARS-CoV-2 infection or an uninfected control (not recorded which).

This clonotype was counted between two and nine times. The chain joins TRBV30 to TRBJ2-2; D uncertain. This CDR3 contains 13 residues. The V gene lost 3 bases and the J gene lost 3 bases, with 8 bases spanning the gap. The germline gives CDR1 GTSNPN, CDR2 SVGIG (reference sequence). CDR3 nucleotide sequence: TGTGCCTGGAGGCGGTCGGACACCGGGGAGCTGTTTTTT. Translating it yields CAWRRSDTGELFF.

This clonotype has just a few counts. This rearrangement joins TRBV29-1 to TRBJ1-2; no definite D call. The CDR3 runs 12 residues. Germline-derived CDR1 and CDR2 are SQVTM and ANQGSEA. V lost 6 bases to trimming and J lost 4 bases, with 12 bases between them. CDR3 in amino acids: CSVGGERYGYTF. CDR3 coding DNA: TGCAGCGTGGGCGGGGAGCGCTATGGCTACACCTTC. The whole variable domain, filled in from reference TRBV29-1 and TRBJ1-2, reads SAVISQKPSRDICQRGTSLTIQCQVDSQVTMMFWYRQQPGQSLTLIATANQGSEATYESGFVIDKFPISRPNLTFSTLTVSNMSPEDSSIYLCSVGGERYGYTFGSGTRLTVV.

This clonotype has ten or more counts. The rearrangement uses TRBV7-6 and TRBJ2-5; 9 bases map to TRBD1. This CDR3 has 14 amino acids. V lost 5 bases and J lost 5; bases outside the gene matches: 6. Germline loops: CDR1 SGHVS, CDR2 FNYEAQ. The CDR3 region is CASSPTGGWETQYF. CDR3 DNA sequence: TGTGCCAGCAGCCCCACAGGGGGCTGGGAGACCCAGTACTTC.

This clonotype was detected many times. The genes are TRBV27 and TRBJ2-7; a possible D gene is TRBD1 (6 bases). Germline CDR1 is MNHEY and CDR2 is SMNVEV (reference sequence). The CDR3 has 15 residues. Trimming stripped 2 bases from V and 1 base from J, with 12 bases between. The CDR3 DNA is TGTGCCAGCAGTTTAAACCAGGGGCCGTCCTACGAGCAGTACTTC. It encodes CASSLNQGPSYEQYF.

This clonotype was counted ten times or more. The chain couples TRBV2 to TRBJ1-5; D perhaps matches TRBD1 (6 bases). Per germline, CDR1 SNHLY and CDR2 FYNNEI. CDR3 size: 13 residues. Trimming stripped 7 bases from V and 9 bases from J, with 16 bases between. CDR3 amino acids: CASTLDSPRPQHF. The CDR3 DNA is TGTGCCAGCACTTTGGACAGTCCTAGGCCCCAGCATTTT.

The table lists this clonotype with many counts. This chain uses TRBV28 with TRBJ2-1; 13 bases fit TRBD2. Germline V gives CDR1 MDHEN, CDR2 SYDVKM. J was trimmed by 2 bases and V by 4 bases; bases with no gene match: 5. The CDR3 covers 17 residues. CDR3 loop: CASSSGLAGVTYNEQFF. CDR3 coding DNA: TGTGCCAGCAGTTCCGGACTAGCGGGAGTAACCTACAATGAGCAGTTCTTC.

This clonotype came up a few times. V is TRBV6-5 and J is TRBJ1-2; TRBD1 aligns across 7 bases. The length of the CDR3 is 15 residues. Losses at the gene ends were 5 bases for V and 4 bases for J; bases not matched to a gene: 10. CDR1 and CDR2 from the germline V gene are MNHEY and SVGAGI. CDR3 sequence (DNA): TGTGCCAGCAGTCCAGGCCGGGACAGTTTCTATGGCTACACCTTC. Residues: CASSPGRDSFYGYTF.

This clonotype was found many times. The J gene is TRBJ2-6, the V gene TRBV5-3, with 7 positions matching TRBD1. TRBV5-3 qualifies as an ORF whose function is uncertain. The CDR3 length is 19 residues. Unmatched junction bases numbered 11, after V lost 2 bases and J lost 0 bases. CDR3 region: CARSLLQGQLSSGANVLTF. The CDR3 DNA sequence: TGTGCCAGAAGCTTATTACAGGGACAGCTCAGCTCTGGGGCCAACGTCCTGACTTTC.

This clonotype was counted a few times. The chain couples TRBV6-1 to TRBJ1-4; D gene unclear. V was shortened by 6 bases and J by 0 bases, with 8 bases between the two germline ends. The length of the CDR3 is 14 residues. Per germline, CDR1 MNHNS and CDR2 SASEGT. The CDR3 reads CASREKATNEKLFF. In DNA form, the CDR3 reads TGTGCCAGCAGGGAGAAAGCAACTAATGAAAAACTGTTTTTT.

This clonotype has at least ten counts. This chain connects TRBV29-1 to TRBJ2-3; 10 positions match TRBD1. CDR1 is SQVTM and CDR2 is ANQGSEA in the germline V gene. The CDR3 totals 14 residues. V lost 6 bases to trimming and J lost 1 base; unmatched junction nucleotides: 4. CDR3 bases: TGCAGCGTCCCGGGACAGGGGCGCACAGATACGCAGTATTTT. Translating it yields CSVPGQGRTDTQYF.

This clonotype was seen a few times. The chain employs TRBV3-1 and TRBJ2-7, with D uncertain. V lost 0 bases and J lost 2, with 8 bases in between. Germline CDR1 and CDR2: LGHDT and YNNKEL (reference sequence). This CDR3 has 14 residues. CDR3 DNA sequence: TGTGCCAGCAGCCAAGATTACGATACCTACGAGCAGTACTTC. Amino acid sequence: CASSQDYDTYEQYF.

This clonotype has at least ten counts. The V call is TRBV5-6, the J call TRBJ2-3, with 7 bases fitting TRBD1. The CDR3 length is 15 residues. The V segment lost 3 bases and the J segment 10 bases; nucleotides outside the gene matches: 14. In germline, CDR1 is SGHDT, CDR2 YYEEEE. CDR3 amino acids: CASSSLDRAPGAQYF. The CDR3 DNA follows: TGTGCCAGCAGCTCCTTAGACAGGGCACCCGGCGCGCAGTATTTT.

This clonotype was picked up many times. The V and J genes are TRBV24-1 and TRBJ2-7; possible D gene TRBD1, 5 bases. V shed 3 bases and J shed 12 bases, with 11 bases lying between them. Germline-derived CDR1 and CDR2 are KGHDR and SFDVKD. The CDR3 extends over 11 amino acids. The CDR3 protein is CATSDHRIWYF. The CDR3 DNA reads TGTGCCACCAGTGATCACAGGATTTGGTACTTC.

This clonotype was counted only a few times. This rearrangement joins TRBV12-3 or TRBV12-4 to TRBJ2-7; 8 bases line up with TRBD1. CDR3 length: 13 amino acids. V shed 5 bases and J 7 bases; nucleotides not matched to a gene: 7. CDR3 DNA: TGTGCCAGCAGTACCCAGGGGGCAGGGGAGCAGTACTTC. Its protein product is CASSTQGAGEQYF.

At least ten counts were recorded for this clonotype. The V and J genes are TRBV20-1 and TRBJ2-7, with D uncertain. The V end was cut by 5 bases, the J end by 0 bases, with 11 bases between. The CDR3 is made up of 13 amino acids. Germline CDR1 DFQATT, CDR2 SNEGSKA (reference sequence). Here the CDR3 reads CSAGLTSSYEQYF. The DNA of the CDR3 is TGCAGTGCTGGTCTGACAAGCTCCTACGAGCAGTACTTC.

This clonotype came up a few times. J is TRBJ2-1 and V is TRBV7-8, with TRBD2 matching over 13 bases. The CDR3 is 15 amino acids. In germline, CDR1 is SGHVS, CDR2 FQNEAQ. Germline trimming cut 7 bases from V and 4 bases from J; bases unmatched to any gene: 4. CDR3 in DNA: TGTGCCAGCACCACACTAGCGGGAGGGTACAATGAGCAGTTCTTC. Protein: CASTTLAGGYNEQFF.

This clonotype showed up just a few times. The chain joins TRBV20-1 to TRBJ1-2; 9 nucleotides line up with TRBD1. V dropped 3 bases and J dropped 0; count of bases not matched to a gene: 2. This CDR3 region has 14 residues. The germline V gene encodes CDR1 DFQATT and CDR2 SNEGSKA (reference sequence). The CDR3 region is CSASGTGTNYGYTF. Here the CDR3 DNA reads TGCAGTGCTAGCGGGACAGGGACTAACTATGGCTACACCTTC.

Ten or more counts support this clonotype. J is TRBJ1-5 and V is TRBV6-5; D may be TRBD1 (6 bases). The CDR3 is 15 amino acids. Deletions cut 0 bases from V and 7 bases from J, with 13 bases between. The germline gives CDR1 MNHEY, CDR2 SVGAGI. The CDR3 loop reads CASSYSKGGRQPQHF. The CDR3 bases are TGTGCCAGCAGTTACTCTAAGGGGGGTCGCCAGCCCCAGCATTTT.

The rearrangement uses TRBV18 and TRBJ2-7; 13 bases are shared with TRBD2. J gave up 6 bases and V 6 bases, and 11 bases lay outside the gene matches. Germline lookup yields CDR1 KGHSH and CDR2 LQKENI. CDR3 length equals 16 residues. CDR3 region: CASSTSGRKRASEQYF. CDR3 in DNA: TGTGCCAGCTCGACTAGCGGGAGGAAGCGGGCGAGCGAGCAGTACTTC.

This clonotype was detected ten times or more. V is TRBV6-5 and J is TRBJ1-1; a weak D match, TRBD1 (5 bases). This CDR3 has 14 amino acids. Trimming shortened V by 6 bases and J by 1 base, and 12 bases separated the two germline ends. Looked up from germline, CDR1 is MNHEY and CDR2 is SVGAGI. The CDR3 DNA follows: TGTGCCAGCAGCCGACGACAGCAGAACACTGAAGCTTTCTTT. This sequence encodes CASSRRQQNTEAFF.

The chain joins TRBV12-3 or TRBV12-4 to TRBJ2-1; D not resolved. V was cut by 3 bases and J by 5 bases, with 11 bases left in between. The CDR3 totals 14 residues. Here the CDR3 reads CASSFDRLDNEQFF. CDR3 sequence (DNA): TGTGCCAGCAGTTTTGATCGGCTCGACAATGAGCAGTTCTTC.

There are many counts of this clonotype. The V gene is TRBV7-8, the J gene TRBJ2-7; perhaps TRBD1 as D (7 bases). The CDR3 consists of 15 residues. Germline assignment: CDR1 SGHVS and CDR2 FQNEAQ. Between the trimmed V and J ends, which lost 5 bases and 7 bases, there was a span of 21 bases. CDR3 sequence: CASSPRDSSKGEQYF. The CDR3, as DNA: TGTGCCAGCAGCCCGCGGGACAGCTCAAAAGGAGAGCAGTACTTC.

This clonotype was counted many times. The genes are TRBV18 and TRBJ1-1; D might be TRBD1 (6 bases). The CDR3 is 17 residues long. V lost 2 bases and J 0 bases, leaving 16 bases between the germline ends. In germline, CDR1 is KGHSH, CDR2 LQKENI. CDR3 bases: TGTGCCAGCTCACCAAGTGGGGGCGCAGTATTGAACACTGAAGCTTTCTTT. Translated, it gives CASSPSGGAVLNTEAFF.

This clonotype was seen more than once but under ten times. The chain couples TRBV28 to TRBJ2-7, with TRBD1 matching over 9 bases. The germline V gene has CDR1 MDHEN and CDR2 SYDVKM. CDR3 length: 14 residues. V trimming: 6 bases; J trimming: 3 bases; junction bases outside the gene matches: 6. CDR3 sequence reads: CASRLPGQGYEQYF. DNA of the CDR3: TGTGCCAGCAGACTCCCGGGACAGGGCTACGAGCAGTACTTC.

The V call is TRBV27, the J call TRBJ2-1; D is possibly TRBD2 (6 bases). Germline V gene lookup returns CDR1 MNHEY and CDR2 SMNVEV (reference sequence). The CDR3 is made up of 20 amino acids. Trimming stripped 6 bases from V and 0 bases from J, with 27 bases between. CDR3 region: CASSKRPGLLHSGSYNEQFF. The CDR3 region has the DNA TGTGCCAGCAGCAAGCGTCCGGGACTGCTACACTCCGGCTCCTACAATGAGCAGTTCTTC.

This clonotype was recorded a few times. The chain combines TRBV24-1 with TRBJ2-7; TRBD1 or TRBD2 may be the D gene (5 bases each). The CDR3 is 16 amino acids. The V gene lost 4 bases and the J gene lost 2 bases, with 17 bases spanning the gap. Looked up from germline, CDR1 is KGHDR and CDR2 is SFDVKD. In DNA, the CDR3 is TGTGCCACCAGTGACCCCGCGAGGGGCAAGGCCTACGAGCAGTACTTC. It codes for CATSDPARGKAYEQYF.

The chain links TRBV10-3 to TRBJ1-4; TRBD1 aligns across 8 bases. Germline CDR1 ENHRY, CDR2 SYGVKD. Trimming cost V 11 bases and J 3 bases; bases outside gene matches: 5. CDR3 length: 13 residues. The CDR3 protein is CAARGLANEKLFF. In DNA, the CDR3 is TGTGCCGCCAGGGGGCTGGCTAATGAAAAACTGTTTTTT.

The chain joins TRBV9 to TRBJ1-5; D perhaps matches TRBD1 (5 bases). The CDR3 length is 14 residues. V was trimmed by 0 bases and J by 4 bases, leaving 8 bases between them. The germline V gene has CDR1 SGDLS and CDR2 YYNGEE. This chain's CDR3 is CASSVDGGNQPQHF. CDR3 DNA sequence: TGTGCCAGCAGCGTAGACGGGGGGAATCAGCCCCAGCATTTT.

This clonotype was observed many times. The genes are TRBV27 and TRBJ2-2, with D perhaps matching TRBD1 (6 bases). Trimming removed 3 bases at V and 13 bases at J, with 12 bases between. CDR1 and CDR2 (germline): MNHEY, SMNVEV (reference sequence). The CDR3 sequence is 12 residues long. The CDR3 loop reads CASSFGRGRLFF. Here the CDR3 DNA reads TGTGCCAGCAGTTTCGGCAGGGGAAGGCTGTTTTTT.

This clonotype was seen ten or more times. This rearrangement joins TRBV21-1 to TRBJ2-5; the D call in the table, TRBD1, was not verified against the DNA. TRBV21-1 is deemed a pseudogene. The CDR3 is made up of 14 amino acids. CDR3 loop: CASSKSWGQETQYF. The CDR3 bases are TGTGCCAGCAGCAAAAGTTGGGGGCAAGAGACCCAGTACTTC.

The chain carries TRBV10-3 and TRBJ2-1, with 8 bases identical to TRBD1. Trimming at V came to 6 bases and at J to 4 bases, leaving 11 bases not matched to a gene. The CDR3 has 16 residues. Per germline, CDR1 ENHRY and CDR2 SYGVKD. The CDR3 protein is CAIRPDRGGDYNEQFF. The DNA for the CDR3 is TGTGCCATCAGGCCCGACAGGGGTGGGGATTACAATGAGCAGTTCTTC.